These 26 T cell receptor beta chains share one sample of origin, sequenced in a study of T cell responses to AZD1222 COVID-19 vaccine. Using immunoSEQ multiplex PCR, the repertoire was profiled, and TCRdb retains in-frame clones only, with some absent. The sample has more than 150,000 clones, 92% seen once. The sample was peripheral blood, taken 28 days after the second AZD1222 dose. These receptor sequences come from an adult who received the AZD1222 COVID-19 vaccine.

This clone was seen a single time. The CDR3 DNA reads TGTGCCAGCAGTGCTCAGGGGGCGCAGCAGCCCCAGCATTTT. It is translated as CASSAQGAQQPQHF. The gene calls are TRBV2 and TRBJ1-5; 8 bases align to TRBD1. This CDR3 region has 14 residues. Germline V lookup: CDR1 SNHLY, CDR2 FYNNEI. J lost 7 bases, V lost 4 bases, and 6 bases had no gene match.

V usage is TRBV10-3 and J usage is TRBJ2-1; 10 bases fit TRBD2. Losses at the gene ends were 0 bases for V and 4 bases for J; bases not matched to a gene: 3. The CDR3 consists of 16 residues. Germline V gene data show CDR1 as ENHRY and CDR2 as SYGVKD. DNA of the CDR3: TGTGCCATCAGTGAGTCGCGGACTAGCGGATACAATGAGCAGTTCTTC. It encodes CAISESRTSGYNEQFF.

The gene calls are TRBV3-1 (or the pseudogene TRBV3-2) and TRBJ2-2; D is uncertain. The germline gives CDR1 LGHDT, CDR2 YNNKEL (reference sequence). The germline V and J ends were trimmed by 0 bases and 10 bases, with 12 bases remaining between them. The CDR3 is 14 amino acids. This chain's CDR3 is CASSQDFPQQELFF. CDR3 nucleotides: TGTGCCAGCAGCCAAGATTTCCCACAGCAGGAGCTGTTTTTT.

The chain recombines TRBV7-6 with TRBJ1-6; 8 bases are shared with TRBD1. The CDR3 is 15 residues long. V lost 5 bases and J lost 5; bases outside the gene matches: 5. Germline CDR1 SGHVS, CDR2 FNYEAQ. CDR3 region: CASSRGQGHNSPLHF. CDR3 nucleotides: TGTGCCAGCAGCCGCGGACAGGGCCATAATTCACCCCTCCACTTT.

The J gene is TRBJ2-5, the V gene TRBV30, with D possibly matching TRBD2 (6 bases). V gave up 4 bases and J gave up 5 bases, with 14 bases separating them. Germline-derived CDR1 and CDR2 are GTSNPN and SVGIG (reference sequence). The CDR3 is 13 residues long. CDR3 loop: CAWNGEVGETQYF. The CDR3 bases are TGTGCCTGGAACGGGGAGGTTGGGGAGACCCAGTACTTC.

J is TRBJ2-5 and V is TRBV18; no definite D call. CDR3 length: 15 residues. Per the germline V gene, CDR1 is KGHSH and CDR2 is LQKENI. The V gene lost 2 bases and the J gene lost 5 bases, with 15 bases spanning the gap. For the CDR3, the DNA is TGTGCCAGCTCACCAACGGTGGCAGCCCTCGAGACCCAGTACTTC. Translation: CASSPTVAALETQYF.

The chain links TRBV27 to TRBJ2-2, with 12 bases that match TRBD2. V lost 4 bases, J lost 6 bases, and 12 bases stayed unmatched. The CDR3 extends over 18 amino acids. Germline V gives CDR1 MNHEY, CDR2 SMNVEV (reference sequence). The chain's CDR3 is CASSSTPISSGRAGELFF. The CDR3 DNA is TGTGCCAGCAGTTCCACCCCAATCTCTAGCGGGAGGGCCGGGGAGCTGTTTTTT.

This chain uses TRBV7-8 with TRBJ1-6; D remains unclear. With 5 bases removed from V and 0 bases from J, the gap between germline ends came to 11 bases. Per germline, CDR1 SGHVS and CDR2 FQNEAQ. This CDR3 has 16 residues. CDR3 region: CASSPRASSYNSPLHF. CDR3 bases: TGTGCCAGCAGCCCGCGGGCCAGCTCCTATAATTCACCCCTCCACTTT.

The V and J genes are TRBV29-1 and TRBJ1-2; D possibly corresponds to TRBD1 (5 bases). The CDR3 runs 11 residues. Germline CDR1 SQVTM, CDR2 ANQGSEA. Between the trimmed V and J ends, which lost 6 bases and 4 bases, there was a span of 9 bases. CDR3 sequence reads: CSVDTTYGYTF. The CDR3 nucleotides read TGCAGCGTGGACACGACCTATGGCTACACCTTC.

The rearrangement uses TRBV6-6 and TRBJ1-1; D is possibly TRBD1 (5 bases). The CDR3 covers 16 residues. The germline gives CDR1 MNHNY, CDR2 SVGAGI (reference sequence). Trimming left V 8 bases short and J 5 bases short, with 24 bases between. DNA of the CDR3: TGTGCCAGCCAAAGGGAAGGAGGGGTTAGGAGTACTGAAGCTTTCTTT. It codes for CASQREGGVRSTEAFF.

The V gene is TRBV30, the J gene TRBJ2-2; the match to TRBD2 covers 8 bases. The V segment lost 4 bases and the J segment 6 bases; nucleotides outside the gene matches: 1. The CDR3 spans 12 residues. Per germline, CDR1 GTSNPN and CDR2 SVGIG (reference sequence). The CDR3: CAWNSGAGELFF. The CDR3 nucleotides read TGTGCCTGGAATAGCGGGGCCGGGGAGCTGTTTTTT.

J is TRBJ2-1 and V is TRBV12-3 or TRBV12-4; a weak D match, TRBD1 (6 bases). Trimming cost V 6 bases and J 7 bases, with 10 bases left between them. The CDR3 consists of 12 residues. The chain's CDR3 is CASRLRGNEQFF. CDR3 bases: TGTGCCAGCAGACTTAGGGGGAATGAGCAGTTCTTC.

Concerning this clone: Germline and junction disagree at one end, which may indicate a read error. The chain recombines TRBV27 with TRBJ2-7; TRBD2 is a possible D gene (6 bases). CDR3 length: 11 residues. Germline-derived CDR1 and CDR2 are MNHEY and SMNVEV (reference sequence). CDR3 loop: CASSLSGGTLF. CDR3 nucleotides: TGTGCCAGCAGTTTATCCGGGGGTACCCTCTTC.

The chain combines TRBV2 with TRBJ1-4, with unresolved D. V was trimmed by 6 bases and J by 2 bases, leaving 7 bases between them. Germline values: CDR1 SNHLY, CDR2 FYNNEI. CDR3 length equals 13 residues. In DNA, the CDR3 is TGTGCCAGCAGGGGTGGTACTAATGAAAAACTGTTTTTT. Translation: CASRGGTNEKLFF.

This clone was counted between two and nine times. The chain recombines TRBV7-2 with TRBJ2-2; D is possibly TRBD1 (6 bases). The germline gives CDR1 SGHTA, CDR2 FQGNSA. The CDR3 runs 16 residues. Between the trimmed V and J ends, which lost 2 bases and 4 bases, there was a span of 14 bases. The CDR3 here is CASSLRVTTGTGELFF. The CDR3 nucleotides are TGTGCCAGCAGCTTACGAGTTACGACAGGCACCGGGGAGCTGTTTTTT.

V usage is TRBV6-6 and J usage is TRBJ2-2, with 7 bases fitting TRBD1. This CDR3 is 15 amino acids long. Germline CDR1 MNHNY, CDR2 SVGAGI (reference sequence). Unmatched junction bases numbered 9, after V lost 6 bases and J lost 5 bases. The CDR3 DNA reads TGTGCCAGCAGCCAAATACAGGGGAGAACCGGGGAGCTGTTTTTT. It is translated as CASSQIQGRTGELFF.

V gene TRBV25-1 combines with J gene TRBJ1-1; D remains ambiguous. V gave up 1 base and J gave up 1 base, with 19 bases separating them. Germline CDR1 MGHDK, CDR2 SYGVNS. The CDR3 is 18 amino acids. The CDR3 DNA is TGTGCCAGCAGTGAATCTCCCCTGGGTTCCCCTTGGAACACTGAAGCTTTCTTT. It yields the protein CASSESPLGSPWNTEAFF.

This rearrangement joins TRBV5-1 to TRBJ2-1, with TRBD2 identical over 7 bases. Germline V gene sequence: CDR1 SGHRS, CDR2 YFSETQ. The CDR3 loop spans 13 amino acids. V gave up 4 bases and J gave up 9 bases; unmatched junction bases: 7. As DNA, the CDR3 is TGCGCCAGCAGCCTACGGGAGGAGAGTGAGCAGTTCTTC. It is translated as CASSLREESEQFF.

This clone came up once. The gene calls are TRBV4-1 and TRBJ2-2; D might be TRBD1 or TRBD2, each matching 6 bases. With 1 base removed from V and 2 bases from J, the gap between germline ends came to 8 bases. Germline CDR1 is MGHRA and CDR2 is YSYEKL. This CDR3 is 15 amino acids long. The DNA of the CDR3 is TGCGCCAGCAGCCAAGGCGGGACAAACACCGGGGAGCTGTTTTTT. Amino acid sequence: CASSQGGTNTGELFF.

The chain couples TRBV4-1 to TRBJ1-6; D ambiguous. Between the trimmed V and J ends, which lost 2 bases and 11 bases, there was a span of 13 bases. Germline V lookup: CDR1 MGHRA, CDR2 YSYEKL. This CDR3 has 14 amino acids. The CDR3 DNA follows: TGCGCCAGCAGCCAATCCGGGAGTGTTGCACCCCTCCACTTT. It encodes CASSQSGSVAPLHF.

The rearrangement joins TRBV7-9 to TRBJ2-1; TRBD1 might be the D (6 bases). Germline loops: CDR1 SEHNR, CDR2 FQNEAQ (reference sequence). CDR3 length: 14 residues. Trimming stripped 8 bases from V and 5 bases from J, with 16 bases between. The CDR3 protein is CASLGTKGDNEQFF. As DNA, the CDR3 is TGTGCCAGCCTCGGGACCAAGGGGGACAATGAGCAGTTCTTC. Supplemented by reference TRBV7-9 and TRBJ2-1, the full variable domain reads DTGVSQNPRHKITKRGQNVTFRCDPISEHNRLYWYRQTLGQGPEFLTYFQNEAQLEKSRLLSDRFSAERPKGSFSTLEIQRTEQGDSAMYLCASLGTKGDNEQFFGPGTRLTVL.

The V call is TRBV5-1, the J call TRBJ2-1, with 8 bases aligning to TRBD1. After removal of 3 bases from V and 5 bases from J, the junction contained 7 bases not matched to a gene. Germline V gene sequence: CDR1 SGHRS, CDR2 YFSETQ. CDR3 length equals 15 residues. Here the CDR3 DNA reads TGCGCCAGCAGCTCCGGGACAGGTTACCACAATGAGCAGTTCTTC. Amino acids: CASSSGTGYHNEQFF.

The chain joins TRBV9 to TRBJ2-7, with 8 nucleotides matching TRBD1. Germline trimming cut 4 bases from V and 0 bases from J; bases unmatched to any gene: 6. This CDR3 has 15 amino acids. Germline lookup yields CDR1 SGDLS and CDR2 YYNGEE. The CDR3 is CASSPRGQGSYEQYF. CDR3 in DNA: TGTGCCAGCAGCCCTCGTGGACAGGGCTCCTACGAGCAGTACTTC.

In nucleotides, the CDR3 is TGTGCCAGCAGCTTAGCCCTTTTGGACAGGGGCGCGTACGAGCAGTACTTC. Its translation is CASSLALLDRGAYEQYF. J is TRBJ2-7 and V is TRBV7-9; TRBD1 agrees at 9 bases. The V segment lost 0 bases and the J segment 4 bases; nucleotides outside the gene matches: 10. The germline gives CDR1 SEHNR, CDR2 FQNEAQ (reference sequence). The CDR3 spans 17 residues. The whole variable domain, remainder taken from reference TRBV7-9 and TRBJ2-7, is DTGVSQNPRHKITKRGQNVTFRCDPISEHNRLYWYRQTLGQGPEFLTYFQNEAQLEKSRLLSDRFSAERPKGSFSTLEIQRTEQGDSAMYLCASSLALLDRGAYEQYFGPGTRLTVT.

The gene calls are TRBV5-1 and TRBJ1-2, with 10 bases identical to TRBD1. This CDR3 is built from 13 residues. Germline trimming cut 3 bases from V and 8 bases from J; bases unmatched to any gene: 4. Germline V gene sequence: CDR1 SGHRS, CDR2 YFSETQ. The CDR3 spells CASSSTGGEGYTF. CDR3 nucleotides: TGCGCCAGCAGCTCGACAGGGGGCGAAGGCTACACCTTC.

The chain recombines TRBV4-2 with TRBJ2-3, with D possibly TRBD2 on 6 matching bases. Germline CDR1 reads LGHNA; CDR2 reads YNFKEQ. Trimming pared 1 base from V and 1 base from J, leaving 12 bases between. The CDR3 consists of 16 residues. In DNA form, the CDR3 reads TGTGCCAGCAGCCAAGCAGGGTCTAGCGGCACAGATACGCAGTATTTT. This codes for CASSQAGSSGTDTQYF.